The 14 T cell receptor beta chains reported below all come from one sample, sequenced in a study of blood T cell repertoires in COVID-19. TCRdb's copy holds only in-frame clones and misses some; the assay was immunoSEQ multiplex PCR. The sample shows approximately 200,000 clones, roughly 80% of them seen only once. The sequenced sample was peripheral blood. These receptors originate from a woman of 80 years or more with COVID-19, enrolled during active disease.

This clone was found once. The rearrangement joins TRBV11-2 to TRBJ1-3; D perhaps matches TRBD1 (6 bases). Trimming cost V 6 bases and J 5 bases, with 14 bases left between them. This CDR3 region has 14 residues. Looked up from germline, CDR1 is SGHAT and CDR2 is FQNNGV. This CDR3 is CASSLGQGRNTIYF. The CDR3 nucleotides read TGTGCCAGCAGTCTGGGGCAGGGGCGAAACACCATATATTTT. Based on the CDR3 plus reference TRBV11-2 and TRBJ1-3, the full variable domain is EAGVAQSPRYKIIEKRQSVAFWCNPISGHATLYWYQQILGQGPKLLIQFQNNGVVDDSQLPKDRFSAERLKGVDSTLKIQPAKLEDSAVYLCASSLGQGRNTIYFGEGSWLTVV.

The V and J genes are TRBV7-8 and TRBJ1-6; TRBD1 aligns across 9 bases. Germline V CDR1 and CDR2: SGHVS, FQNEAQ. After removal of 5 bases from V and 10 bases from J, the junction contained 3 bases not matched to a gene. The CDR3 is 13 amino acids. The CDR3 nucleotides read TGTGCCAGCAGCCGGGACAGGGTGTCACCCCTCCACTTT. Translation gives CASSRDRVSPLHF.

This sequence joins TRBV24-1 and TRBJ2-3; D unclear. Trimming cost V 5 bases and J 3 bases, with 8 bases left between them. CDR3 length: 13 amino acids. Germline V gene sequence: CDR1 KGHDR, CDR2 SFDVKD. The CDR3 sequence: CATSAQMTDTQYF. CDR3 in DNA: TGTGCCACCAGTGCCCAAATGACAGATACGCAGTATTTT.

J is TRBJ2-5 and V is TRBV12-1; the table names TRBD1, a call not compared with the DNA. TRBV12-1 is noted as a pseudogene. CDR3 length equals 16 residues. The CDR3 loop is CASSFTGGWGQETQYF. The CDR3 bases are TGTGCCAGCAGCTTTACAGGGGGCTGGGGGCAAGAGACCCAGTACTTC.

This clone came up once. CDR3: CASSQDVTSGGPYYNEQFF. CDR3 in DNA: TGTGCCAGCAGCCAAGATGTAACTAGCGGGGGCCCTTATTACAATGAGCAGTTCTTC. The J gene is TRBJ2-1, the V gene TRBV4-2; TRBD2 agrees at 11 bases. Trimming removed 0 bases from V and 4 bases from J; junction bases left unmatched: 11. The germline V gene has CDR1 LGHNA and CDR2 YNFKEQ. There are 19 residues in the CDR3.

The rearrangement links TRBV5-6 to TRBJ2-5; D not certain. CDR3 length: 13 residues. Germline V lookup: CDR1 SGHDT, CDR2 YYEEEE. Trimming shortened V by 2 bases and J by 10 bases, and 15 bases separated the two germline ends. The CDR3 nucleotides read TGTGCCAGCAGCTTTTTCGCCAAAGAGGTCCAGTACTTC. Its protein product is CASSFFAKEVQYF. Using reference TRBV5-6 and TRBJ2-5 for the parts outside the CDR3, the full variable domain is DAGVTQSPTHLIKTRGQQVTLRCSPKSGHDTVSWYQQALGQGPQFIFQYYEEEERQRGNFPDRFSGHQFPNYSSELNVNALLLGDSALYLCASSFFAKEVQYFGPGTRLLVL.

This chain uses TRBV6-5 with TRBJ2-3; 8 positions match TRBD2. The V and J ends lost 5 bases and 6 bases, in that order; junction bases with no gene match: 4. Germline values: CDR1 MNHEY, CDR2 SVGAGI. The CDR3 has 13 amino acids. The CDR3 DNA reads TGTGCCAGCAGTCGGGGGGGCAAGGATACGCAGTATTTT. Translated: CASSRGGKDTQYF.

The chain links TRBV11-2 to TRBJ2-2; D may be TRBD2 (6 bases). Trimming removed 6 bases from V and 1 base from J, with 15 bases in between. Per the germline V gene, CDR1 is SGHAT and CDR2 is FQNNGV. CDR3 length: 16 residues. DNA of the CDR3: TGTGCCAGCAGGAATCCGGGACTTCTGAACACCGGGGAGCTGTTTTTT. It translates to CASRNPGLLNTGELFF. Full variable domain (remainder filled in from reference TRBV11-2 and TRBJ2-2): EAGVAQSPRYKIIEKRQSVAFWCNPISGHATLYWYQQILGQGPKLLIQFQNNGVVDDSQLPKDRFSAERLKGVDSTLKIQPAKLEDSAVYLCASRNPGLLNTGELFFGEGSRLTVL.

The V gene is TRBV12-3 or TRBV12-4, the J gene TRBJ1-5; no definite D call. With 3 bases removed from V and 12 bases from J, the gap between germline ends came to 12 bases. The CDR3 length is 12 residues. CDR3: CASSFPPSGQHF. The CDR3 DNA reads as TGTGCCAGCAGTTTCCCGCCGTCCGGCCAGCATTTT.

The chain combines TRBV11-2 with TRBJ1-3; D is unclear. This CDR3 has 12 amino acids. Germline lookup yields CDR1 SGHAT and CDR2 FQNNGV. V was trimmed by 9 bases and J by 4 bases, leaving 10 bases between them. The CDR3 nucleotides read TGTGCCAGTAACCCCGGGGGAAACACCATATATTTT. It codes for CASNPGGNTIYF.

The rearrangement joins TRBV3-1 (or the pseudogene TRBV3-2) to TRBJ2-5; TRBD2 matches 8 bases. CDR3 size: 15 residues. Trimming at V came to 4 bases and at J to 1 base, leaving 5 bases not matched to a gene. Per germline, CDR1 LGHDT and CDR2 YNNKEL (reference sequence). In nucleotides, the CDR3 is TGTGCCAGCAGCCTTTCGGGGGGGGCCCAAGAGACCCAGTACTTC. Protein sequence: CASSLSGGAQETQYF.

The V and J genes are TRBV6-5 and TRBJ1-1; perhaps TRBD1 as D (6 bases). Germline loops: CDR1 MNHEY, CDR2 SVGAGI. There are 14 residues in the CDR3. Trimming removed 2 bases from V and 9 bases from J, with 16 bases in between. CDR3 DNA sequence: TGTGCCAGCAGTTACCTCAGGACAGAAGTAAAAGCTTTCTTT. Translating it yields CASSYLRTEVKAFF.

This chain links TRBV3-1 (or the pseudogene TRBV3-2) with TRBJ1-2; the match to TRBD1 covers 9 bases. The junction had 14 bases not matched to a gene; V was cut back by 4 bases and J by 5 bases. The germline V gene encodes CDR1 LGHDT and CDR2 YNNKEL (reference sequence). The CDR3 has 17 amino acids. CDR3 in amino acids: CASSLVTGGATKYGYTF. CDR3 nucleotides: TGTGCCAGCAGCCTCGTCACAGGGGGCGCAACGAAGTATGGCTACACCTTC.

This chain uses TRBV24-1 with TRBJ2-1; 9 nucleotides match TRBD2. Germline values: CDR1 KGHDR, CDR2 SFDVKD. The V gene end was trimmed by 2 bases and the J gene end by 2 bases; junction bases not matched to a gene: 3. The CDR3 covers 16 residues. CDR3 sequence (DNA): TGTGCCACCAGTGATTCTAGCGGGGATACCTACAATGAGCAGTTCTTC. Its protein product is CATSDSSGDTYNEQFF.